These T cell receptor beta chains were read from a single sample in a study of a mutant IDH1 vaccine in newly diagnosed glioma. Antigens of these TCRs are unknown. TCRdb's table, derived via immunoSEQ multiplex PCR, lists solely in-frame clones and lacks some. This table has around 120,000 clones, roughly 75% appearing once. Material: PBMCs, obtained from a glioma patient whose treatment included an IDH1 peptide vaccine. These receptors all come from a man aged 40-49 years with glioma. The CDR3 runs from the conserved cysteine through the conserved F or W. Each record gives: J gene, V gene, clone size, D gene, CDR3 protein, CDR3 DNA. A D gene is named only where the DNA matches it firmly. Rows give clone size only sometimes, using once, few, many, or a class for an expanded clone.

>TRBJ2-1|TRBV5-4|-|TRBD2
CASSLGASGRYNEQFF
TGTGCCAGCAGCTTGGGAGCTAGCGGCCGCTACAATGAGCAGTTCTTC
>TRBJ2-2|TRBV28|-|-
CASSPPRRAGELFF
TGTGCCAGCAGTCCCCCGCGGCGGGCCGGGGAGCTGTTTTTT
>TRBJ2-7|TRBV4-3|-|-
CASSQEEGRGVRSYEQYF
TGCGCCAGCAGCCAAGAAGAGGGACGAGGGGTTCGGTCCTACGAGCAGTACTTC
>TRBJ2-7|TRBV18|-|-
CASSPTVTYEQYF
TGTGCCAGCTCACCGACAGTTACCTACGAGCAGTACTTC
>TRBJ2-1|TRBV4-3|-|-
CASSHWRRNNEQFF
TGCGCCAGCAGCCACTGGCGGAGAAACAATGAGCAGTTCTTC
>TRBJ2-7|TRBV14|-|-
CASSPGAVKYF
TGTGCCAGCAGCCCGGGGGCAGTCAAGTACTTC
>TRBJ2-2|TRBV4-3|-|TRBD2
CASSRWGSGDTGELFF
TGCGCCAGCAGCCGCTGGGGTAGCGGGGACACCGGGGAGCTGTTTTTT
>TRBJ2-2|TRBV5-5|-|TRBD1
CASSRTGGVPGELFF
TGTGCCAGCAGCAGAACAGGGGGCGTCCCCGGGGAGCTGTTTTTT
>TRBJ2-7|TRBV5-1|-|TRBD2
CASSSVKAGLNEQYF
TGCGCCAGCAGCTCGGTAAAAGCGGGACTCAACGAGCAGTACTTC
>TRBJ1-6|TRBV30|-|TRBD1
CAWSVGGAGRDSAPLHF
TGTGCCTGGAGTGTAGGGGGAGCGGGCAGGGACAGTGCACCCCTCCACTTT
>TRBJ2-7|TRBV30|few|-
CASGTPPSYEQYF
TGTGCCTCCGGGACTCCTCCTAGCTACGAGCAGTACTTC
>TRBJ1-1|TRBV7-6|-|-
CASSATENTEAFF
TGTGCCAGCAGTGCGACAGAGAACACTGAAGCTTTCTTT
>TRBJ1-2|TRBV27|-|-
CASSPPGPGLYGYTF
TGTGCCAGCAGTCCCCCGGGCCCGGGGTTATATGGCTACACCTTC
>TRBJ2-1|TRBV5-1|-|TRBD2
CASSFPSGRGGNEQFF
TGCGCCAGCAGCTTTCCTAGCGGTAGGGGTGGCAATGAGCAGTTCTTC
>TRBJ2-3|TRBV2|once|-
CASRRGGSSDTQYF
TGTGCCAGCAGGAGGGGAGGTAGTTCCGATACGCAGTATTTT
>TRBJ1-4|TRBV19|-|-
CASTRSGLNEKLFF
TGTGCCAGTACGCGGTCCGGACTTAATGAAAAACTGTTTTTT
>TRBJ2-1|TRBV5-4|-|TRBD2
CASSLPLAGGEQFF
TGTGCCAGCAGCTTGCCTCTAGCGGGGGGTGAGCAGTTCTTC
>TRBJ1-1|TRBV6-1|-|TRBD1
CASKSGTDSEAFF
TGTGCCAGCAAATCCGGGACAGACTCTGAAGCTTTCTTT
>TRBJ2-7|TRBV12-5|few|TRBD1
CASGLANFRDRVNEQYF
TGTGCTAGTGGTTTGGCAAATTTCCGGGACAGGGTCAACGAGCAGTACTTC
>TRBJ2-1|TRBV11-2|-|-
CASSLELAGNEQFF
TGTGCCAGCAGCCTAGAACTGGCAGGCAATGAGCAGTTCTTC
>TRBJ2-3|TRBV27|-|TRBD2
CASSLLPFRTGGLDTQYF
TGTGCCAGCAGTTTGCTCCCGTTCAGAACGGGGGGATTAGATACGCAGTATTTT
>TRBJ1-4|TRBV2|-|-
CASSEDAVGEKLFF
TGTGCCAGCAGTGAAGACGCCGTCGGTGAAAAACTGTTTTTT
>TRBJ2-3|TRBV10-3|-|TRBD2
CAISLADVSTDTQYF
TGTGCCATCAGTCTAGCGGACGTGAGCACAGATACGCAGTATTTT
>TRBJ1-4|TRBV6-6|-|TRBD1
CASSSRGVNEKLFF
TGTGCCAGCAGTAGCAGGGGGGTTAATGAAAAACTGTTTTTT
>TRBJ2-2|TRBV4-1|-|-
CASSQVGGMGGELFF
TGCGCCAGCAGCCAAGTAGGAGGGATGGGCGGGGAGCTGTTTTTT
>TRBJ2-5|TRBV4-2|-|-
CASSLWTQETQYF
TGTGCCAGCAGCTTGTGGACTCAAGAGACCCAGTACTTC
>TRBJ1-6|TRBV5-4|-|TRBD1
CASSSGQGDSPLHF
TGTGCCAGCAGCTCGGGACAGGGTGATTCACCCCTCCACTTT
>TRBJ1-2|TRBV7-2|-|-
CASSFGPGVLGYTF
TGTGCCAGCAGCTTCGGGCCCGGGGTCCTTGGCTACACCTTC
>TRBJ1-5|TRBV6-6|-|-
CASRRTINQPQHF
TGTGCCAGTAGACGGACGATAAATCAGCCCCAGCATTTT
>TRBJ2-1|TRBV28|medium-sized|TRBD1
CAGADRVSYNEQFF
TGTGCCGGGGCGGACAGGGTTTCCTACAATGAGCAGTTCTTC
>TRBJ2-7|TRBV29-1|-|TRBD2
CSVEALSGRYEQYF
TGCAGCGTTGAAGCTCTTAGCGGGCGGTACGAGCAGTACTTC
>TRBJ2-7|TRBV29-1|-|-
CSVEDLGGYEQYF
TGCAGCGTTGAAGACCTAGGGGGCTACGAGCAGTACTTC
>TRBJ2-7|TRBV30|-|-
CACRRTLAYEQYF
TGTGCCTGTAGACGGACTTTAGCCTACGAGCAGTACTTC
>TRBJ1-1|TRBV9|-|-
CASSVEAGLNTEAFF
TGTGCCAGCAGCGTAGAGGCGGGATTGAACACTGAAGCTTTCTTT
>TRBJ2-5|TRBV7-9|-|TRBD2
CASSPGTSGRAVQETQYF
TGTGCCAGCAGCCCAGGGACTAGCGGGAGGGCCGTCCAAGAGACCCAGTACTTC
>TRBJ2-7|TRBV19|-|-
CASSINPTSTEQYF
TGTGCCAGTAGTATAAACCCTACCAGCACCGAGCAGTACTTC
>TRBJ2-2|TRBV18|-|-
CASSARGDSGELFF
TGTGCCAGCTCGGCGAGGGGAGATTCCGGGGAGCTGTTTTTT
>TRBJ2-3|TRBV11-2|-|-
CASSPPTDTQYF
TGTGCCAGCAGCCCCCCCACAGATACGCAGTATTTT
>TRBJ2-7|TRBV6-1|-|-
CASSARGAIYEQYF
TGTGCCAGCAGTGCCCGGGGGGCTATCTACGAGCAGTACTTC
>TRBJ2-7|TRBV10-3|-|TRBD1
CAISGQGMYEQYF
TGTGCCATCAGCGGACAGGGGATGTACGAGCAGTACTTC
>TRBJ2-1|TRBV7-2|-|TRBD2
CASSPPRTSGRATQFF
TGTGCCAGCAGCCCCCCCCGGACTAGCGGGAGGGCGACGCAGTTCTTC
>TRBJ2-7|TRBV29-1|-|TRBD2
CSVEGVTSGRGLSYEQYF
TGCAGCGTTGAAGGGGTGACTAGCGGGAGGGGGCTTTCCTACGAGCAGTACTTC
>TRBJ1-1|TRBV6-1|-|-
CASKTPMNTEAFF
TGTGCCAGCAAGACACCGATGAACACTGAAGCTTTCTTT
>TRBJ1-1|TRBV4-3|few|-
CASSQGTGPYEAFF
TGCGCCAGCAGCCAAGGTACCGGGCCTTACGAAGCTTTCTTT
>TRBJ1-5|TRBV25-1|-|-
CASSPAGPPNQPQHF
TGTGCCAGCAGCCCCGCGGGACCACCCAATCAGCCCCAGCATTTT
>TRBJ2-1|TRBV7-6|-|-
CASSQPFAASYEQFF
TGTGCCAGCAGCCAGCCCTTTGCGGCCAGCTATGAGCAGTTCTTC
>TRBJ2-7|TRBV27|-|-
CASSLGYEQYF
TGTGCCAGCAGTTTAGGATACGAGCAGTACTTC
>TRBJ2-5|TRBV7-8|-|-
CASSLVVPGLIQETQYF
TGTGCCAGCAGCTTAGTTGTCCCGGGCTTAATCCAAGAGACCCAGTACTTC
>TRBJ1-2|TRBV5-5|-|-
CASSLFPADNYGYTF
TGTGCCAGCAGCTTGTTCCCCGCAGACAACTATGGCTACACCTTC
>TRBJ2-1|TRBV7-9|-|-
CASEPDSSYNEQFF
TGTGCCAGCGAGCCGGATAGCTCCTACAATGAGCAGTTCTTC